The TCR beta chain described here comes from a study of Graves' ophthalmopathy and Graves' hyperthyroidism. Study context: At the time of initial diagnosis and before any treatment, peripheral blood was collected.

Using RNA transcripts, the TCR beta CDR3 regions were amplified. Second-round multiplex PCR came after first-round RT-PCR with HTBI primers. From the multiplex PCR reads, TCRdb called clonotypes with MiXCR, one entry per CDR3 protein. Among about 640,000 distinct CDR3 sequences listed, about two fifths were seen once. Germline CDR1 reads ENHRY; CDR2 reads SYGVKD. Trimming cost V 10 bases and J 8 bases, with 23 bases left between them. The CDR3 has 14 residues. The V call is TRBV10-3, the J call TRBJ1-2, with D perhaps TRBD1 (5 bases). This TCR was sampled from an adult man with Graves' ophthalmopathy. Sequenced input: peripheral blood. Here the CDR3 reads CASSRDRTWSGYTF. DNA for the CDR3: TGTGCCAGCAGCCGGGACCGGACATGGTCAGGCTACACCTTC.